These 5 T cell receptor beta chains share one sample of origin, sequenced in a study of T cells after yellow fever vaccination. TCRdb re-analysed the 5' RACE reads in MiXCR, keeping a single row per CDR3 protein. The sample consists of 350,000 or so distinct CDR3 sequences, 8% to 9.5% of them appearing once. The specimen comprised PBMCs, sampled around 45 days after the first yellow fever vaccination. These receptors were collected from a man between 18 and 35 years old who received the YFV17D yellow fever vaccine.

This clonotype was seen a few times. The genes are TRBV6-1 and TRBJ2-2, with 7 bases fitting TRBD1. The CDR3 sequence is 15 residues long. Unmatched junction bases numbered 14, after V lost 10 bases and J lost 6 bases. Germline V gene lookup returns CDR1 MNHNS and CDR2 SASEGT. CDR3 amino acids: CATTGRQGVSGELFF. Here the CDR3 DNA reads TGTGCCACCACAGGGCGGCAGGGGGTTTCCGGGGAGCTGTTTTTT.

This chain joins TRBV28 and TRBJ2-6; 9 nucleotides agree with TRBD1. Germline V gene lookup returns CDR1 MDHEN and CDR2 SYDVKM. The CDR3 has 15 residues. Trimming cost V 11 bases and J 0 bases; bases outside gene matches: 5. As DNA, the CDR3 is TGTGCCTCCGGGACAGGGAACTCTGGGGCCAACGTCCTGACTTTC. This encodes CASGTGNSGANVLTF.

In its sample, this clonotype was seen a few times. The chain uses TRBV5-1 and TRBJ1-1; no clear D gene. Germline V gene sequence: CDR1 SGHRS, CDR2 YFSETQ. The CDR3 is made up of 13 amino acids. V lost 0 bases to trimming and J lost 6 bases, with 9 bases between them. CDR3 sequence reads: CASSLAGRSEAFF. The CDR3 DNA is TGCGCCAGCAGCTTGGCCGGGAGGTCTGAAGCTTTCTTT.

This clonotype was picked up a small number of times. The V and J genes are TRBV5-4 and TRBJ2-4; no definite D call. The germline V and J ends were trimmed by 1 base and 0 bases, with 5 bases remaining between them. The CDR3 is made up of 14 amino acids. CDR1 and CDR2 from the germline V gene are SGHNT and YYREEE (reference sequence). CDR3 sequence: CASSLWVAKNIQYF. CDR3 sequence (DNA): TGTGCCAGCAGCTTGTGGGTAGCCAAAAACATTCAGTACTTC.

Notes on this clonotype: One end of the junction does not line up with germline, which may come from a read error. This rearrangement joins TRBV14 to TRBJ1-1; D remains ambiguous. The CDR3 is made up of 12 amino acids. Germline CDR1 is SGHDN and CDR2 is FVKESK. CDR3 coding DNA: TGTGCCAGCAGCCCCGGGAACCCTGAAGCTTTCTTT. Its translation: CASSPGNPEAFF.